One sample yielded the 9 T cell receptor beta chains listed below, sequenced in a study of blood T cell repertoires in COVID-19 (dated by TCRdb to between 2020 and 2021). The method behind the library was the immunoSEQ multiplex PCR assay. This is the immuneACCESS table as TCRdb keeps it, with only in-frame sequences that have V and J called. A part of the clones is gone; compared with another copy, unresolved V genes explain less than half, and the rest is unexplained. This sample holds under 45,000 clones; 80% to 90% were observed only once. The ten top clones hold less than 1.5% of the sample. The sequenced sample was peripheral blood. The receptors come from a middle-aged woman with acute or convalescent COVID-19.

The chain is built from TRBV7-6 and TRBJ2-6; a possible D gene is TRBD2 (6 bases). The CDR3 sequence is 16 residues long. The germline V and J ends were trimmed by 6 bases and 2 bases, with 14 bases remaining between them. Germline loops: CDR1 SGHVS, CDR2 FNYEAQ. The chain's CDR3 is CASRGGRNTGANVLTF. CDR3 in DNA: TGTGCCAGCAGGGGGGGACGGAATACTGGGGCCAACGTCCTGACTTTC.

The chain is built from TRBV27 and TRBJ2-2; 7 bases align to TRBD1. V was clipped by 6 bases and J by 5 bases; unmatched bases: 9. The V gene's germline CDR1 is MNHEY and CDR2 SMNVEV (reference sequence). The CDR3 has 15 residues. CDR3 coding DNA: TGTGCCAGCAGACTGCCGGGACAGCCTACCGGGGAGCTGTTTTTT. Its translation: CASRLPGQPTGELFF.

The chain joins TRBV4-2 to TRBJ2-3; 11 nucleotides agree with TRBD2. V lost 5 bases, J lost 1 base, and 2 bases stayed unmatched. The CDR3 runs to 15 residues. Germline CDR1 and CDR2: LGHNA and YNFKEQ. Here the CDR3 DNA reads TGTGCCAGCAGCACACTAGCGGGGGGCACAGATACGCAGTATTTT. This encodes CASSTLAGGTDTQYF.

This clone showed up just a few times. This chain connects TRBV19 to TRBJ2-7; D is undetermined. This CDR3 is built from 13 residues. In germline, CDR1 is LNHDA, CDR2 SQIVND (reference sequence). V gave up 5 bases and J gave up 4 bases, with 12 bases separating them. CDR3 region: CASSSLFSYEQYF. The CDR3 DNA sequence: TGTGCCAGTAGTTCTCTGTTCTCTTACGAGCAGTACTTC.

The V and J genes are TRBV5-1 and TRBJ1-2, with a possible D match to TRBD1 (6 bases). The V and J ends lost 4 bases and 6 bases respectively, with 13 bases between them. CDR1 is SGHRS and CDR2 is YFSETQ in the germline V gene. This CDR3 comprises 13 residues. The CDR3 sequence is CASSPRGGDGYTF. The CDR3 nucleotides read TGCGCCAGCAGCCCCCGGGGGGGCGATGGCTACACCTTC.

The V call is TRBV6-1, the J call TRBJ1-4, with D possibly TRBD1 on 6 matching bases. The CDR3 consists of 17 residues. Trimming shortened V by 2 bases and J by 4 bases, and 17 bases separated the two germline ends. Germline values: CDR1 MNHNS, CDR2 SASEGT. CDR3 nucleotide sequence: TGTGCCAGCAGTGAAATTCTCTCGACAGGACTTAATGAAAAACTGTTTTTT. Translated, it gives CASSEILSTGLNEKLFF.

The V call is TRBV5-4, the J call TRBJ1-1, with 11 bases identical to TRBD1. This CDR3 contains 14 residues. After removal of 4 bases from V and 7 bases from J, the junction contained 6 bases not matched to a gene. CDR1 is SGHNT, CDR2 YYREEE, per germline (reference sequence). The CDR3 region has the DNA TGTGCCAGCAGCATGGACAGGGGGCAGGGTGAAGCTTTCTTT. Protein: CASSMDRGQGEAFF. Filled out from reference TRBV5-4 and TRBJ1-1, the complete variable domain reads ETGVTQSPTHLIKTRGQQVTLRCSSQSGHNTVSWYQQALGQGPQFIFQYYREEENGRGNFPPRFSGLQFPNYSSELNVNALELDDSALYLCASSMDRGQGEAFFGQGTRLTVV.

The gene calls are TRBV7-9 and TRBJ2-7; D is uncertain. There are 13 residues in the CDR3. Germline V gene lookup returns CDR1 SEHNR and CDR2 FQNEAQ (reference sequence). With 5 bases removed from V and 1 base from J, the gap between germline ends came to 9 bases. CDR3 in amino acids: CASSPLISYEQYF. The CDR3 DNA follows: TGTGCCAGCAGCCCCCTTATATCCTACGAGCAGTACTTC.

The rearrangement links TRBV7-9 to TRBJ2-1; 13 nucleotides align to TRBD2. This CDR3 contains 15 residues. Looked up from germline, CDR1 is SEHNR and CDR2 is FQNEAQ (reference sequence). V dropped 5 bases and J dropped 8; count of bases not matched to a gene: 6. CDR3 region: CASSLTSGGQHEQFF. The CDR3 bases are TGTGCCAGCAGCCTGACTAGCGGGGGGCAGCATGAGCAGTTCTTC. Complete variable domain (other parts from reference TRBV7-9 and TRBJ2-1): DTGVSQNPRHKITKRGQNVTFRCDPISEHNRLYWYRQTLGQGPEFLTYFQNEAQLEKSRLLSDRFSAERPKGSFSTLEIQRTEQGDSAMYLCASSLTSGGQHEQFFGPGTRLTVL.